This TCR beta chain was captured in a study of T cell repertoires in cytomegalovirus infection. Study at large: A matching HLA type, together with CMV infection, was signaled by public TCR beta signatures.

Points on this clonotype: Its antigen is unknown.

Findings of the study overall: HLA-C-restricted CMV clonotypes gave the most frequent clonotype in two of eight donors. Cumulative public TCR beta family frequency identified CMV carriers with the relevant HLA.

V shed 3 bases and J 5 bases; nucleotides not matched to a gene: 11. CDR1 MNHEY and CDR2 SMNVEV come from the germline V gene (reference sequence). This CDR3 spans 17 amino acids. MiXCR, run by TCRdb on the reads, gives a single entry per CDR3 protein. The sample has a few hundred thousand distinct CDR3 sequences, approximately 25% seen once. Sequencing input: PBMCs. This sequence joins TRBV27 and TRBJ2-7, with 12 bases identical to TRBD2. This TCR derives from a human donor in good health (CMV status not recorded). Some clones in this sample may be carry-over from other donors' samples. The CDR3 region is CASSFATSGSLRNEQYF. The CDR3 bases are TGTGCCAGCAGTTTCGCGACTAGCGGGAGCTTGCGGAACGAGCAGTACTTC.